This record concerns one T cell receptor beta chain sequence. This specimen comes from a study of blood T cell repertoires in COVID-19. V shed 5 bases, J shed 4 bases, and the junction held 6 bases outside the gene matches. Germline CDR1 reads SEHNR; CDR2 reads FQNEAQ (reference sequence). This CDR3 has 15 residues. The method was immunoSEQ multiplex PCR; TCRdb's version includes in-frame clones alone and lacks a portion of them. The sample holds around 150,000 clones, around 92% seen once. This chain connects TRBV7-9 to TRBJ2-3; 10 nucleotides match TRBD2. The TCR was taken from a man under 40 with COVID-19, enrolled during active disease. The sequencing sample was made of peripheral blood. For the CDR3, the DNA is TGTGCCAGCAGCGTCCTCGGGACTAGCGCAGATACGCAGTATTTT. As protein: CASSVLGTSADTQYF.